This TCR beta chain is from a study of glioma-infiltrating T cells after dendritic cell vaccination. At the level of the study: Samples are from glioblastoma patients in Phase I and II dendritic cell vaccine trials.

Time point defined: after dendritic cell vaccination, including at tumor progression/relapse. None of the glioblastoma patients had an isocitrate dehydrogenase mutation. Blood PBMC samples: pre-vaccination, two weeks post third vaccination, and at tumor progression. The table lists this clone with a count of one. Germline CDR1 is MNHNS and CDR2 is SASEGT. The CDR3 consists of 15 residues. V was clipped by 3 bases and J by 0 bases, with 10 bases between them. Input was around 2 ug genomic DNA, or all available if less. Profiling relied on immunoSEQ multiplex PCR, and the TCRdb table lists in-frame clones only, not all of them. This sample has some 10,000 clones; roughly four fifths occur once, and the top ten carry roughly 41%.

The chain employs TRBV6-1 and TRBJ2-3; D may be TRBD1 (5 bases). The material sequenced was blood, taken after dendritic cell vaccination. The origin of this receptor is a human donor with glioblastoma. The CDR3 spells CASSDWGGSTDTQYF. The CDR3 DNA follows: TGTGCCAGCAGTGACTGGGGCGGTAGCACAGATACGCAGTATTTT.